A selection of T cell receptor beta chains follows, all from one sample in a study of identical twins. TCRdb re-analysed the 5' RACE reads in MiXCR, keeping a single row per CDR3 protein. The sample lists under 900,000 distinct CDR3 sequences, 9% to 15% occurring once. The sample was also linked to a second study, of yellow fever vaccine responses in identical twins.

Sequences were obtained from PBMCs. Receptors originate from a woman younger than 30 in good health. Each CDR3 is given with its conserved first and last residue. A D gene is named only where the DNA matches it firmly. Expanded clones are given a class, and other clones once, few, many or no size at all.

D: NA; V: TRBV3-1; J: TRBJ2-7; size: NA; CDR3: CASSQGIPSDEQYF; DNA: TGTGCCAGCAGCCAAGGAATCCCCTCCGACGAGCAGTACTTC
D: NA; V: TRBV12-1; J: TRBJ2-3; size: NA; CDR3: CASTPGPPPVTDTQYF; DNA: TGTGCCAGCACCCCAGGGCCTCCGCCGGTTACAGATACGCAGTATTTT
D: TRBD1; V: TRBV7-2; J: TRBJ1-2; size: NA; CDR3: CASSVPGQGHYGYTF; DNA: TGTGCCAGCAGCGTCCCGGGACAGGGGCACTATGGCTACACCTTC
D: TRBD1; V: TRBV5-1; J: TRBJ2-4; size: few; CDR3: CASSIGTGGKNIQYF; DNA: TGCGCCAGCAGCATCGGGACAGGAGGCAAAAACATTCAGTACTTC
D: NA; V: TRBV5-1; J: TRBJ1-2; size: NA; CDR3: CASSLTGQYYGYTF; DNA: TGCGCCAGCAGCTTAACTGGACAGTACTATGGCTACACCTTC
D: NA; V: TRBV20-1; J: TRBJ2-1; size: once; CDR3: CSARVINEQFF; DNA: TGCAGTGCTAGGGTAATCAATGAGCAGTTCTTC
D: NA; V: TRBV20-1; J: TRBJ1-5; size: NA; CDR3: CSARDRSHTNQPQHF; DNA: TGCAGTGCTAGAGATCGAAGTCATACAAATCAGCCCCAGCATTTT
D: TRBD1; V: TRBV24-1; J: TRBJ2-1; size: NA; CDR3: CATGQGIWNEQFF; DNA: TGTGCCACCGGACAGGGTATTTGGAATGAGCAGTTCTTC
D: NA; V: TRBV6-1; J: TRBJ1-2; size: many; CDR3: CASTEARRGYGYTF; DNA: TGTGCCAGCACCGAGGCCCGGAGGGGGTATGGCTACACCTTC
D: NA; V: TRBV4-2; J: TRBJ2-7; size: many; CDR3: CASGRDKSSYEQYF; DNA: TGTGCCAGCGGACGGGACAAAAGCTCCTACGAGCAGTACTTC
D: TRBD1; V: TRBV5-1; J: TRBJ2-1; size: few; CDR3: CASSSQGVGLHEQFF; DNA: TGCGCCAGCAGCTCTCAGGGGGTAGGGCTGCATGAGCAGTTCTTC
D: NA; V: TRBV12-3/TRBV12-4; J: TRBJ1-5; size: few; CDR3: CASSYRESNQPQHF; DNA: TGTGCCAGCAGTTACAGGGAGAGCAATCAGCCCCAGCATTTT
D: NA; V: TRBV12-3/TRBV12-4; J: TRBJ2-5; size: NA; CDR3: CASSLKAQETQYF; DNA: TGTGCCAGCAGTTTGAAGGCACAAGAGACCCAGTACTTC
D: NA; V: TRBV13; J: TRBJ2-1; size: NA; CDR3: CASSSSRGLNNEQFF; DNA: TGTGCCAGCAGCTCTTCCAGGGGACTGAACAATGAGCAGTTCTTC
D: NA; V: TRBV12-5; J: TRBJ2-2; size: NA; CDR3: CASGRATGRAGELFF; DNA: TGTGCTAGTGGCCGCGCGACAGGGAGGGCCGGGGAGCTGTTTTTT
D: NA; V: TRBV29-1; J: TRBJ2-7; size: few; CDR3: CSVRTESYEQYF; DNA: TGCAGCGTAAGGACGGAGTCCTACGAGCAGTACTTC
D: NA; V: TRBV12-3/TRBV12-4; J: TRBJ2-5; size: many; CDR3: CASSLSSRGQETQYF; DNA: TGTGCCAGCAGTTTAAGCTCGCGGGGTCAAGAGACCCAGTACTTC
D: TRBD1; V: TRBV5-5; J: TRBJ2-1; size: NA; CDR3: CASSLPPGQVYNEQFF; DNA: TGTGCCAGCAGCTTACCTCCGGGACAGGTATACAATGAGCAGTTCTTC
D: TRBD1; V: TRBV19; J: TRBJ1-2; size: NA; CDR3: CASGTDGLSGYTF; DNA: TGTGCCAGTGGGACAGACGGATTAAGTGGCTACACCTTC